Each of the 13 T cell receptor beta chains below was sequenced from the same sample in a study of OX40 agonist ivuxolimab in advanced cancers. Profiling relied on immunoSEQ multiplex PCR, and the TCRdb table lists in-frame clones only, not all of them. This table has under 65,000 clones, roughly nine tenths appearing once. The material was CD4+ or CD8+ T cells sorted from blood, obtained in a trial of the OX40 agonist ivuxolimab. These receptors all come from an adult with an advanced solid tumor such as melanoma, head and neck, liver or kidney cancer.

The chain couples TRBV6-1 to TRBJ2-1, with D possibly called TRBD1 or TRBD2 (6 bases each). CDR3 length equals 14 residues. Germline CDR1 reads MNHNS; CDR2 reads SASEGT. V dropped 6 bases and J dropped 7 bases, with 16 bases sitting between them. The CDR3 DNA reads TGTGCCAGCAGGACGGGGGCAGGGAGGAATGAGCAGTTCTTC. This codes for CASRTGAGRNEQFF.

The genes are TRBV10-2 and TRBJ2-5, with 12 bases identical to TRBD2. V gave up 2 bases and J gave up 0 bases; unmatched junction bases: 4. Germline loops: CDR1 WSHSY, CDR2 SAAADI. The CDR3 contains 17 residues. The CDR3 region has the DNA TGCGCCAGCAGTGAGCCTCGACTAGCGGGGGACCAAGAGACCCAGTACTTC. This gives the protein CASSEPRLAGDQETQYF.

This clone occurred once. The V gene is TRBV18, the J gene TRBJ1-2; possibly TRBD1 for D (5 bases). The CDR3 has 14 residues. Germline CDR1 and CDR2: KGHSH and LQKENI. Trimming took off 0 bases at V and 4 bases at J, with 9 bases between the two ends. The CDR3: CASSPPGGFYGYTF. The CDR3 region has the DNA TGTGCCAGCTCACCACCGGGGGGTTTCTATGGCTACACCTTC. The full variable domain, rest sourced from reference TRBV18 and TRBJ1-2, is NAGVMQNPRHLVRRRGQEARLRCSPMKGHSHVYWYRQLPEEGLKFMVYLQKENIIDESGMPKERFSAEFPKEGPSILRIQQVVRGDSAAYFCASSPPGGFYGYTFGSGTRLTVV.

The chain has TRBV7-9 and TRBJ1-5; possibly TRBD1 for D (6 bases). Germline-derived CDR1 and CDR2 are SEHNR and FQNEAQ (reference sequence). This CDR3 has 13 residues. The V and J ends lost 4 bases and 5 bases respectively, with 9 bases between them. The CDR3, as DNA: TGTGCCAGCAGCTCGAACAGGGATCAGCCCCAGCATTTT. This codes for CASSSNRDQPQHF.

The chain couples TRBV29-1 to TRBJ2-7; TRBD1 aligns across 8 bases. The junction had 7 bases not matched to a gene; V was cut back by 4 bases and J by 5 bases. Germline CDR1 and CDR2: SQVTM and ANQGSEA. The CDR3 has 13 amino acids. CDR3 residues: CSVAGGRAHEQYF. The CDR3, as DNA: TGCAGCGTTGCAGGGGGCAGGGCCCACGAGCAGTACTTC.

This clone was observed a single time. The rearrangement joins TRBV18 to TRBJ2-7; D gene uncertain. Per germline, CDR1 KGHSH and CDR2 LQKENI. V lost 4 bases and J lost 7, with 20 bases in between. The CDR3 sequence is 15 residues long. The CDR3 region has the DNA TGTGCCAGCTCACTATCAACTCGCGGAACTGGGGAGCAGTACTTC. It is translated as CASSLSTRGTGEQYF.

The chain uses TRBV10-3 and TRBJ2-6; D not certain. Trimming removed 3 bases at V and 1 base at J, with 1 base between. Germline V CDR1 and CDR2: ENHRY, SYGVKD. This CDR3 contains 13 residues. This CDR3 is CAISDSGANVLTF. The CDR3 coding sequence is TGTGCCATCAGTGATTCTGGGGCCAACGTCCTGACTTTC.

The chain carries TRBV6-1 and TRBJ1-4; D uncertain. V lost 9 bases and J 7 bases, leaving 18 bases between the germline ends. Germline CDR1 reads MNHNS; CDR2 reads SASEGT. The CDR3 totals 14 residues. CDR3 loop: CASGWSGSGEKLFF. The DNA of the CDR3 is TGTGCCAGTGGTTGGTCCGGGAGCGGTGAAAAACTGTTTTTT.

This chain links TRBV6-1 with TRBJ2-3, with D possibly being TRBD2 (5 bases). The CDR3 covers 13 residues. CDR1 is MNHNS and CDR2 is SASEGT in the germline V gene. V was trimmed by 7 bases and J by 3 bases, leaving 11 bases between them. The CDR3 loop reads CASNQRPTDTQYF. CDR3 nucleotides: TGTGCCAGCAATCAGCGGCCGACAGATACGCAGTATTTT.

This clone appeared once. The V and J genes are TRBV7-2 and TRBJ2-2, with 12 nucleotides matching TRBD2. Germline V gives CDR1 SGHTA, CDR2 FQGNSA. The CDR3 covers 16 residues. V lost 3 bases to trimming and J lost 4 bases; unmatched junction nucleotides: 3. The CDR3 is CASSFRLAGATGELFF. Written as DNA, the CDR3 is TGTGCCAGCAGCTTCAGACTAGCGGGAGCCACCGGGGAGCTGTTTTTT.

This clone was counted a few times. V gene TRBV27 combines with J gene TRBJ1-2, with D perhaps TRBD1 (5 bases). The CDR3 runs 14 residues. Trimming took 9 bases from V and 6 from J, leaving 20 bases between them. Germline values: CDR1 MNHEY, CDR2 SMNVEV (reference sequence). The CDR3 DNA is TGTGCCAGTCGAGGGACCCCCGGCCTCAATGGCTACACCTTC. This translates into CASRGTPGLNGYTF.

Regarding this clone: Other DNA sequences from this sample encode an identical CDR3 as well. The chain is built from TRBV7-8 and TRBJ2-4; no reliable D call. This CDR3 is built from 16 residues. In germline, CDR1 is SGHVS, CDR2 FQNEAQ. The germline V and J ends were trimmed by 2 bases and 2 bases, with 13 bases remaining between them. Written as DNA, the CDR3 is TGTGCCAGCAGCTTACCTAGGTTGTTGACCAAAAACATTCAGTACTTC. Translation gives CASSLPRLLTKNIQYF.

The chain couples TRBV19 to TRBJ2-7; unclear D gene. CDR1 is LNHDA, CDR2 SQIVND, per germline (reference sequence). Trimming stripped 3 bases from V and 0 bases from J, with 9 bases between. The CDR3 spans 14 residues. The CDR3 DNA sequence: TGTGCCAGTAGTATTTCCAGTCTCTCCTACGAGCAGTACTTC. Amino acids: CASSISSLSYEQYF.